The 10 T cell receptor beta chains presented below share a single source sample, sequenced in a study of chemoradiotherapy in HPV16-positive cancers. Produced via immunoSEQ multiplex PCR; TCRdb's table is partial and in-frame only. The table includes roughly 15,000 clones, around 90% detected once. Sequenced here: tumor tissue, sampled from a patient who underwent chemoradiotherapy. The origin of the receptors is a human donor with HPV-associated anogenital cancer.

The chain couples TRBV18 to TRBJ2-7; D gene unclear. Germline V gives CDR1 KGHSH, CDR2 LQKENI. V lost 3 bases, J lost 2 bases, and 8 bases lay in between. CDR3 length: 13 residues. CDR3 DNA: TGTGCCAGCTCACCTTCGAGTACCTACGAGCAGTACTTC. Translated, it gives CASSPSSTYEQYF.

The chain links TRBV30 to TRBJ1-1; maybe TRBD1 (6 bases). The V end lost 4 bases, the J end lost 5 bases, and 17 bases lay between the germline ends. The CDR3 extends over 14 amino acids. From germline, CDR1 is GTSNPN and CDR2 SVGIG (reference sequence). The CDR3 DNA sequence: TGTGCCTGGACCTCGGGGGCAGGTAGTACTGAAGCTTTCTTT. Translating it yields CAWTSGAGSTEAFF.

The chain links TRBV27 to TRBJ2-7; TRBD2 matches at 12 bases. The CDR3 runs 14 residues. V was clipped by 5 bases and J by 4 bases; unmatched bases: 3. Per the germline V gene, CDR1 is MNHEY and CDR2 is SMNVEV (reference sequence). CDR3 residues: CASSVTSGRYEQYF. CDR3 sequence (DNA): TGTGCCAGCAGTGTGACTAGCGGGAGATACGAGCAGTACTTC.

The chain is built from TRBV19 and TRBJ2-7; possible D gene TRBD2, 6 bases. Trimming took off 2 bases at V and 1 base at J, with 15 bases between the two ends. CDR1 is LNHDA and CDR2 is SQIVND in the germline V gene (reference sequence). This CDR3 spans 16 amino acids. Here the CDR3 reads CASSIRFAGQSYEQYF. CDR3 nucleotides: TGTGCCAGTAGTATAAGGTTTGCGGGGCAATCCTACGAGCAGTACTTC.

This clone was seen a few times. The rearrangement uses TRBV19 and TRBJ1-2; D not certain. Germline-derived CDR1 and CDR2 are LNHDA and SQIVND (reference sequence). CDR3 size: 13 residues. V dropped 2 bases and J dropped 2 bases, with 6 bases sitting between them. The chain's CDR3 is CASSIQLNYGYTF. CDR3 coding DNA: TGTGCCAGTAGTATACAGCTAAACTATGGCTACACCTTC.

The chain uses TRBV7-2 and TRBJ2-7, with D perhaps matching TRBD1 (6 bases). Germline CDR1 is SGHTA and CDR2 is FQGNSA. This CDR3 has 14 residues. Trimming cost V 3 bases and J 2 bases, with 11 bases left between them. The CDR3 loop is CASSFSQGPYEQYF. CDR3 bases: TGTGCCAGCAGCTTCTCACAGGGACCCTACGAGCAGTACTTC.

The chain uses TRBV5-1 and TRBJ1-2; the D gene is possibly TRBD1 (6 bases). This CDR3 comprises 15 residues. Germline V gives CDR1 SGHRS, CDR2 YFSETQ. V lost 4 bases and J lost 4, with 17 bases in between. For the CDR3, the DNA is TGCGCCAGCAGCCCCGGACAGTCTATCAGCTATGGCTACACCTTC. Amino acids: CASSPGQSISYGYTF.

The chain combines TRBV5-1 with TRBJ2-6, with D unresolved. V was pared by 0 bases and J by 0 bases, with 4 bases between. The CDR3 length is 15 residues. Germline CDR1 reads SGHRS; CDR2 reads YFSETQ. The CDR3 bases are TGCGCCAGCAGCTTGGATTACTCTGGGGCCAACGTCCTGACTTTC. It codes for CASSLDYSGANVLTF.

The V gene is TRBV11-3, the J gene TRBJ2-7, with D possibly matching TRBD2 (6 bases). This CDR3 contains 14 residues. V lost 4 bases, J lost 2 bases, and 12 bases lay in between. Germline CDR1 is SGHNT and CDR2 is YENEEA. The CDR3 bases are TGTGCCAGCAGCTCTTTAGCGGAAGCCTACGAGCAGTACTTC. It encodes CASSSLAEAYEQYF. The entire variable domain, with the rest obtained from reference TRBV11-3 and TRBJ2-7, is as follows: EAGVVQSPRYKIIEKKQPVAFWCNPISGHNTLYWYLQNLGQGPELLIRYENEEAVDDSQLPKDRFSAERLKGVDSTLKIQPAELGDSAVYLCASSSLAEAYEQYFGPGTRLTVT.

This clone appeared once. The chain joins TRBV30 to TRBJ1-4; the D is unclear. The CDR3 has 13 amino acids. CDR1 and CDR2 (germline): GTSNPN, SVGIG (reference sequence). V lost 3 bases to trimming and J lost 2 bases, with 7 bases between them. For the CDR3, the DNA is TGTGCCTGGAGGAAGAACACTAATGAAAAACTGTTTTTT. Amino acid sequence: CAWRKNTNEKLFF. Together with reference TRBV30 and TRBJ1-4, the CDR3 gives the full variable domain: SQTIHQWPATLVQPVGSPLSLECTVEGTSNPNLYWYRQAAGRGLQLLFYSVGIGQISSEVPQNLSASRPQDRQFILSSKKLLLSDSGFYLCAWRKNTNEKLFFGSGTQLSVL.